The 15 T cell receptor beta chains presented below share a single source sample, sequenced in a study of cytomegalovirus exposure and HLA in healthy donors. With 60 Vbeta and 13 Jbeta primers, the PCR was carried out. Repertoires were generated with immunoSEQ multiplex PCR, while TCRdb's copy carries only in-frame clones and drops some. The sample lists 100,000 to 130,000 clones, 65% to 85% occurring once. Sample: PBMCs. Source of these receptors: a man aged 25 to 40 in good health and CMV-seronegative.

J is TRBJ2-5 and V is TRBV6-5; unclear D gene. V lost 0 bases and J 7 bases, leaving 6 bases between the germline ends. CDR1 MNHEY and CDR2 SVGAGI come from the germline V gene. The CDR3 has 12 residues. CDR3: CASSYSTGTQYF. For the CDR3, the DNA is TGTGCCAGCAGTTACTCGACTGGGACCCAGTACTTC.

V is TRBV29-1 and J is TRBJ1-1; maybe TRBD1 (6 bases). The length of the CDR3 is 14 residues. Germline lookup yields CDR1 SQVTM and CDR2 ANQGSEA. The V end lost 7 bases, the J end lost 2 bases, and 17 bases lay between the germline ends. The CDR3 nucleotides read TGCAGCGCCGTTATACAGGGAAGAAACACTGAAGCTTTCTTT. Its translation is CSAVIQGRNTEAFF.

The chain has TRBV5-1 and TRBJ1-1; 8 nucleotides align to TRBD1. J gave up 4 bases and V 2 bases, and 4 bases lay outside the gene matches. This CDR3 spans 14 amino acids. Germline V gene data show CDR1 as SGHRS and CDR2 as YFSETQ. CDR3 coding DNA: TGCGCCAGCAGCTTAGGACAGGGCGTCACTGAAGCTTTCTTT. This gives the protein CASSLGQGVTEAFF.

V gene TRBV30 combines with J gene TRBJ2-3; the match to TRBD2 covers 8 bases. The germline gives CDR1 GTSNPN, CDR2 SVGIG (reference sequence). J was trimmed by 2 bases and V by 4 bases; bases with no gene match: 8. The CDR3 length is 15 residues. As DNA, the CDR3 is TGTGCCTGGACCCTCGGGCGGGAGGTCACAGATACGCAGTATTTT. Its protein is CAWTLGREVTDTQYF.

The chain uses TRBV29-1 and TRBJ2-3; no firm D call. The CDR3 is made up of 11 amino acids. Germline values: CDR1 SQVTM, CDR2 ANQGSEA. The V and J ends lost 7 bases and 2 bases respectively, with 7 bases between them. The CDR3 reads CSAEHTDTQYF. CDR3 nucleotides: TGCAGCGCAGAACACACAGATACGCAGTATTTT.

This chain connects TRBV5-1 to TRBJ2-5, with a tentative D call TRBD1 (6 bases). Germline V gene lookup returns CDR1 SGHRS and CDR2 YFSETQ. The CDR3 loop spans 13 amino acids. V was shortened by 4 bases and J by 3 bases, with 10 bases between the two germline ends. The CDR3 sequence is CASSPGTKETQYF. In nucleotides, the CDR3 is TGCGCCAGCAGCCCTGGGACAAAAGAGACCCAGTACTTC.

The V gene is TRBV5-4, the J gene TRBJ2-7; 11 positions match TRBD2. J was trimmed by 0 bases and V by 8 bases; bases with no gene match: 4. The CDR3 spans 14 residues. CDR1 is SGHNT, CDR2 YYREEE, per germline (reference sequence). Here the CDR3 reads CASKTSGNSYEQYF. The CDR3 region has the DNA TGTGCCAGTAAGACTAGCGGGAACTCCTACGAGCAGTACTTC.

This chain uses TRBV10-2 with TRBJ2-3; tentative D call: TRBD2 (6 bases). Trimming pared 8 bases from V and 2 bases from J, leaving 20 bases between. The CDR3 is made up of 16 amino acids. From germline, CDR1 is WSHSY and CDR2 SAAADI. Here the CDR3 reads CASGIPGVLVTDTQYF. The DNA for the CDR3 is TGCGCCAGCGGAATTCCGGGGGTGCTGGTCACAGATACGCAGTATTTT.

The rearrangement uses TRBV2 and TRBJ1-5; TRBD1 might be the D (5 bases). The length of the CDR3 is 15 residues. The germline gives CDR1 SNHLY, CDR2 FYNNEI. The V and J ends lost 6 bases and 2 bases respectively, with 14 bases between them. CDR3 loop: CASSGGRMGNQPQHF. The CDR3 DNA reads as TGTGCCAGCAGCGGGGGGAGAATGGGCAATCAGCCCCAGCATTTT.

The rearrangement links TRBV6-5 to TRBJ1-2; D is ambiguous. The CDR3 extends over 13 amino acids. V was pared by 3 bases and J by 2 bases, with 7 bases between. Germline CDR1 and CDR2: MNHEY and SVGAGI. In DNA form, the CDR3 reads TGTGCCAGCAGTTATGGAGGGAACTATGGCTACACCTTC. Translating gives CASSYGGNYGYTF.

The rearrangement links TRBV28 to TRBJ1-2; D is possibly TRBD1 (5 bases). This CDR3 spans 13 amino acids. CDR1 is MDHEN and CDR2 is SYDVKM in the germline V gene. Trimming shortened V by 5 bases and J by 8 bases, and 15 bases separated the two germline ends. CDR3 residues: CASSGQGFYGYTF. The DNA of the CDR3 is TGTGCCAGCAGTGGCCAGGGTTTTTACGGCTACACCTTC.

This clone was detected once. The chain recombines TRBV6-1 with TRBJ1-2; D gene uncertain. V was clipped by 1 base and J by 6 bases, with 15 bases between them. This CDR3 is 15 amino acids long. CDR1 and CDR2 from the germline V gene are MNHNS and SASEGT. CDR3 sequence: CASSEVGLGRHGYTF. DNA of the CDR3: TGTGCCAGCAGTGAAGTGGGGTTAGGGAGGCATGGCTACACCTTC.

The chain links TRBV6-4 to TRBJ2-1, with TRBD2 matching 14 bases. The CDR3 is made up of 15 amino acids. The germline gives CDR1 MRHNA, CDR2 SNTAGT. V gave up 4 bases and J gave up 6 bases; unmatched junction bases: 2. CDR3 loop: CASSAGLAGGNEQFF. The CDR3 DNA reads TGTGCCAGCAGTGCTGGACTAGCGGGGGGCAATGAGCAGTTCTTC.

The chain joins TRBV6-4 to TRBJ2-3; 12 nucleotides match TRBD2. J lost 5 bases, V lost 5 bases, and 5 bases had no gene match. This CDR3 spans 15 amino acids. Germline CDR1 MRHNA, CDR2 SNTAGT. The CDR3, as DNA: TGTGCCAGCAGTCCACTAGCGGGGGGCCAAGATACGCAGTATTTT. It codes for CASSPLAGGQDTQYF.

The chain has TRBV29-1 and TRBJ2-7; 12 bases fit TRBD1. Germline-derived CDR1 and CDR2 are SQVTM and ANQGSEA. V shed 5 bases and J 6 bases; nucleotides not matched to a gene: 5. This CDR3 is built from 13 residues. The CDR3 coding sequence is TGCAGCGTTTCCGGGACAGGGGGCGGCGAGCAGTACTTC. This translates into CSVSGTGGGEQYF.